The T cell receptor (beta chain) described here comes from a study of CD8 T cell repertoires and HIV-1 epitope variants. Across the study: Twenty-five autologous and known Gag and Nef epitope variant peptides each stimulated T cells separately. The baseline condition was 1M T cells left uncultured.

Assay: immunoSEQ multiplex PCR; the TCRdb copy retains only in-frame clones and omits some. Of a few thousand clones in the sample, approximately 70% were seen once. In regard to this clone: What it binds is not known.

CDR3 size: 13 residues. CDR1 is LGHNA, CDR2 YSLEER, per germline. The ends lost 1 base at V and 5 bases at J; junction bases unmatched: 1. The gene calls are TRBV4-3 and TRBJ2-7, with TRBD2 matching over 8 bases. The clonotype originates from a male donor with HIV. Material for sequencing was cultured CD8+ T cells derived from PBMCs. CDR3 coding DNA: TGCGCCAGCAGCCAAGGGACTAGCAACGAGCAGTACTTC. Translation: CASSQGTSNEQYF.